A selection of T cell receptor beta chains follows, all from one sample in a study of T-cell memory formation after mild COVID-19. TCRdb fed the 5' RACE reads into MiXCR, producing one record per CDR3 protein. The sample yields 75,000 to 95,000 distinct CDR3 sequences, more than 13% seen once. Sequences were obtained from PBMCs or a T cell subset sorted from them (not recorded which). All receptors come from a man younger than 35 who had mild COVID-19 (a few samples of this study predate the infection). Cell type and time point are not known. Each CDR3 is given with its conserved first and last residue. The D gene is left open where the match is weak. A row's size may be missing; if present it is once, few, many or a size class.

cdr3_nt | cdr3_aa | v_call | d_call | j_call | clone_size
TGTGCCAGCAGTTACGGGACAGGGGGAGAGACCCAGTACTTC | CASSYGTGGETQYF | TRBV6-5 | TRBD1 | TRBJ2-5 | many
TGTGCCAGTAGTATAGCAGACAGGGGCACTGAAGCTTTCTTT | CASSIADRGTEAFF | TRBV19 | TRBD1 | TRBJ1-1 | few
TGTGCCAGCAGCGAGGGTTTTGGTCGACCCCTCCACTTT | CASSEGFGRPLHF | TRBV6-1 | NA | TRBJ1-6 | NA
TGTGCCAGCAGTTACCGCGACAGGCCTTCAACAGATACGCAGTATTTT | CASSYRDRPSTDTQYF | TRBV6-2/TRBV6-3 | NA | TRBJ2-3 | NA
TGTGCCAGCAGCTTAGCCTGGGACGGAAATGGCTACACCTTC | CASSLAWDGNGYTF | TRBV7-9 | NA | TRBJ1-2 | NA
TGTGCCAGCAGCCCGGGAGGGGGCAGGGGTCCAGATACGCAGTATTTT | CASSPGGGRGPDTQYF | TRBV11-2 | NA | TRBJ2-3 | NA
TGTGCCAGCAGCCCCCTCTTGGGGTCCCAGCATTTT | CASSPLLGSQHF | TRBV7-9 | NA | TRBJ1-5 | few
TGCGCCAGCAGCCAGTCGCCCACGGGGACCCATGGGTGGAATGAGCAGTTCTTC | CASSQSPTGTHGWNEQFF | TRBV4-3 | NA | TRBJ2-1 | few
TGTGCCAGCAGTTGTACAGGGACTGAAGCTTTCTTT | CASSCTGTEAFF | TRBV6-6 | NA | TRBJ1-1 | many
TGTGCCAGCAGGGGGGAATCGGGGTCAGATACGCAGTATTTT | CASRGESGSDTQYF | TRBV7-8 | NA | TRBJ2-3 | few
TGTGCCAGCAGCCATCTGACAGGTGGCACTGAAGCTTTCTTT | CASSHLTGGTEAFF | TRBV6-5 | NA | TRBJ1-1 | many
TGTGCCAGCAGCTTGGCCGGGGGGGAGAACTATGGCTACACCTTC | CASSLAGGENYGYTF | TRBV7-9 | NA | TRBJ1-2 | NA
TGTGCCAGCGGGGCCGGGGGGCACACAGATACGCAGTATTTT | CASGAGGHTDTQYF | TRBV6-4 | NA | TRBJ2-3 | many
TGTGCCAGCAGCTCGGGGAATCATGCTGGCTACACCTTC | CASSSGNHAGYTF | TRBV7-9 | NA | TRBJ1-2 | few
TGCGCCAGCAGCTTGGGGTTGTTCGAGAACACTGAAGCTTTCTTT | CASSLGLFENTEAFF | TRBV5-1 | NA | TRBJ1-1 | few
TGCGCCAGCAGCCTCGACAGGGGGCGGACAGATACGCAGTATTTT | CASSLDRGRTDTQYF | TRBV5-1 | TRBD1 | TRBJ2-3 | NA
TGTGCCAGTCGGACTGCGAGCGGGAATTCACCCCTCCACTTT | CASRTASGNSPLHF | TRBV6-5 | NA | TRBJ1-6 | once
TGCGCCAGCAGCCAAGAGACGAAGACAGGGGCCCTTGCCATGAATCAGCCCCAGCATTTT | CASSQETKTGALAMNQPQHF | TRBV4-1 | TRBD1 | TRBJ1-5 | few
TGTGCCAGCAGCGAGGACGGGAAGTCCTACGAGCAGTACTTC | CASSEDGKSYEQYF | TRBV7-9 | NA | TRBJ2-7 | few
TGTGCCAGCAGTCCCAGCGCAGGGTTCACAGATACGCAGTATTTT | CASSPSAGFTDTQYF | TRBV6-2/TRBV6-3 | NA | TRBJ2-3 | many
TGCGCCAGCAGCTTGGAACTAGCGGGTTACTCCTACGAGCAGTACTTC | CASSLELAGYSYEQYF | TRBV5-1 | TRBD2 | TRBJ2-7 | few
TGCGCCAGCAGCTCCCCCAGGGGGCCTCGCACAGATACGCAGTATTTT | CASSSPRGPRTDTQYF | TRBV5-1 | TRBD1 | TRBJ2-3 | NA
TGTGCCAGCAGCGTCGACAGAAGGTTATCTGGGGCCAACGTCCTGACTTTC | CASSVDRRLSGANVLTF | TRBV7-8 | NA | TRBJ2-6 | NA
TGTGCCAGCAGCTTAGTATCGGCAGGGGAGGACACTGAAGCTTTCTTT | CASSLVSAGEDTEAFF | TRBV7-9 | NA | TRBJ1-1 | NA
TGCAGTGCTAATGCGGGGTACACTGAAGCTTTCTTT | CSANAGYTEAFF | TRBV20-1 | NA | TRBJ1-1 | NA
TGTGCCAGCAGTTATTTCAGGGATGGTGAAAAACTGTTTTTT | CASSYFRDGEKLFF | TRBV6-5 | NA | TRBJ1-4 | NA
TGTGCCAGCAGCATGGGGGAGGGCAATCAGCCCCAGCATTTT | CASSMGEGNQPQHF | TRBV7-2 | NA | TRBJ1-5 | NA
TGTGCCAGCAGCTTAGTTAGGCACTCTGGGGCCAACGTCCTGACTTTC | CASSLVRHSGANVLTF | TRBV7-9 | NA | TRBJ2-6 | few
TGCGCCAGCAGCCAAGGCACCGATCGGGGTAGGAATGGCTACACCTTC | CASSQGTDRGRNGYTF | TRBV4-1 | NA | TRBJ1-2 | few